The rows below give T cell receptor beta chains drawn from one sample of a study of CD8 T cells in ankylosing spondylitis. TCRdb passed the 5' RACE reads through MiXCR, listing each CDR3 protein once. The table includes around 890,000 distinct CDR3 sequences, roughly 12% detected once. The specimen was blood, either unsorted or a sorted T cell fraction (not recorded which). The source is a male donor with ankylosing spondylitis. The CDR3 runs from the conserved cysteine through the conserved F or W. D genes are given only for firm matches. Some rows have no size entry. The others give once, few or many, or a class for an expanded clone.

cdr3_nt: TGCAGTGCTAGATGGGTGGGCCCTGAAGCTTTCTTT; cdr3_aa: CSARWVGPEAFF; v_call: TRBV20-1; clone_size: few; j_call: TRBJ1-1; d_call: -
cdr3_nt: TGTGCCAGCAGCCTTCGGCCTTACAATGAGCAGTTCTTC; cdr3_aa: CASSLRPYNEQFF; v_call: TRBV7-2; clone_size: many; j_call: TRBJ2-1; d_call: -
cdr3_nt: TGTGCCAGCAGCGTAGCCCTAGCGGGAGTGGGTACGCAGTATTTT; cdr3_aa: CASSVALAGVGTQYF; v_call: TRBV9; clone_size: few; j_call: TRBJ2-3; d_call: TRBD2
cdr3_nt: TGTGCCATCATGCCCTGGGGGGCGTCGGACTATGGCTACACCTTC; cdr3_aa: CAIMPWGASDYGYTF; v_call: TRBV10-3; clone_size: -; j_call: TRBJ1-2; d_call: -
cdr3_nt: TGTGCCAGCAGTTACGTCCAGGGGCGGATAGGCAATCAGCCCCAGCATTTT; cdr3_aa: CASSYVQGRIGNQPQHF; v_call: TRBV6-5; clone_size: many; j_call: TRBJ1-5; d_call: -
cdr3_nt: TGCGCCAGCAGCAGAGCTAGCGGGAGGTTCTCCTACAATGAGCAGTTCTTC; cdr3_aa: CASSRASGRFSYNEQFF; v_call: TRBV5-1; clone_size: few; j_call: TRBJ2-1; d_call: TRBD2
cdr3_nt: TGTGCCAGCAGTTTATTACACAATGAGCAGTTCTTC; cdr3_aa: CASSLLHNEQFF; v_call: TRBV28; clone_size: -; j_call: TRBJ2-1; d_call: -
cdr3_nt: TGCGCCAGCAGCTTACTAGGGGGCATTGACACTGAAGCTTTCTTT; cdr3_aa: CASSLLGGIDTEAFF; v_call: TRBV5-1; clone_size: many; j_call: TRBJ1-1; d_call: TRBD1
cdr3_nt: TGCAGTGCCCTTAGGACTAGCGGAGGGGGCGAGCAGTACTTC; cdr3_aa: CSALRTSGGGEQYF; v_call: TRBV20-1; clone_size: -; j_call: TRBJ2-7; d_call: TRBD2
cdr3_nt: TGCAGTGCTAGATTGCAGAAAACCTACGAGCAGTACTTC; cdr3_aa: CSARLQKTYEQYF; v_call: TRBV20-1; clone_size: -; j_call: TRBJ2-7; d_call: -
cdr3_nt: TGTGCCAGCAGCCAATTGAGGCTCACCGGGGAGCTGTTTTTT; cdr3_aa: CASSQLRLTGELFF; v_call: TRBV14; clone_size: -; j_call: TRBJ2-2; d_call: -
cdr3_nt: TGCGCCAGCAGTTCCGAGCGGCTGTACAATGAGCAGTTCTTC; cdr3_aa: CASSSERLYNEQFF; v_call: TRBV10-1; clone_size: -; j_call: TRBJ2-1; d_call: -
cdr3_nt: TGTGCTAGCAGCTTAGAATTACGGGGCTACGAGCAGTACTTC; cdr3_aa: CASSLELRGYEQYF; v_call: TRBV7-7; clone_size: few; j_call: TRBJ2-7; d_call: -
cdr3_nt: TGTGCCAGCAGCCGACACTCGACAGGCAACTACGAGCAGTACTTC; cdr3_aa: CASSRHSTGNYEQYF; v_call: TRBV6-1; clone_size: few; j_call: TRBJ2-7; d_call: -
cdr3_nt: TGTGCCAGCAGCTTACAGCAGGGTGGGTTCGATGGCTACACCTTC; cdr3_aa: CASSLQQGGFDGYTF; v_call: TRBV7-9; clone_size: once; j_call: TRBJ1-2; d_call: -
cdr3_nt: TGTGCCAGCAGCTTAGGAAGGGGAACTAATGAAAAACTGTTTTTT; cdr3_aa: CASSLGRGTNEKLFF; v_call: TRBV7-6; clone_size: few; j_call: TRBJ1-4; d_call: -
cdr3_nt: TGTGCCAGCAGTTACCTGGGGCAGGGGCTCACTGAAGCTTTCTTT; cdr3_aa: CASSYLGQGLTEAFF; v_call: TRBV6-5; clone_size: -; j_call: TRBJ1-1; d_call: -
cdr3_nt: TGCAGTGCCCCGGGACAGCTTAATTCACCCCTCCACTTT; cdr3_aa: CSAPGQLNSPLHF; v_call: TRBV20-1; clone_size: many; j_call: TRBJ1-6; d_call: TRBD1
cdr3_nt: TGTGCCAGCAGCCTCATGGCAGGGATTTTTGGCTACACCTTC; cdr3_aa: CASSLMAGIFGYTF; v_call: TRBV7-2; clone_size: -; j_call: TRBJ1-2; d_call: -
cdr3_nt: TGTGCCAGCAGCAAAGCCCTTCGCGGCACCTACGAGCAGTACTTC; cdr3_aa: CASSKALRGTYEQYF; v_call: TRBV21-1; clone_size: -; j_call: TRBJ2-7; d_call: -
cdr3_nt: TGCGCCAGCAGCTTGGACGGGAGGGCCAATAATGAGCAGTTCTTC; cdr3_aa: CASSLDGRANNEQFF; v_call: TRBV5-1; clone_size: -; j_call: TRBJ2-1; d_call: TRBD2
cdr3_nt: TGTGCCAGCAGCCAGGGGAGTAGGGATGAAGCTTTCTTT; cdr3_aa: CASSQGSRDEAFF; v_call: TRBV5-4; clone_size: -; j_call: TRBJ1-1; d_call: -
cdr3_nt: TGCGCCAGCAGCCAAGATTTGTCAGGCCTAAACACCGGGGAGCTGTTTTTT; cdr3_aa: CASSQDLSGLNTGELFF; v_call: TRBV4-3; clone_size: many; j_call: TRBJ2-2; d_call: -
cdr3_nt: TGTGCCATCAGTGAGACTCCCGAAGGAGCAGATACGCAGTATTTT; cdr3_aa: CAISETPEGADTQYF; v_call: TRBV10-3; clone_size: many; j_call: TRBJ2-3; d_call: -
cdr3_nt: TGTGCCAGCAGCCCCGGACTAGCGGGAGCCTCCTACGAGCAGTACTTC; cdr3_aa: CASSPGLAGASYEQYF; v_call: TRBV12-3/TRBV12-4; clone_size: few; j_call: TRBJ2-7; d_call: TRBD2
cdr3_nt: TGTGCCCTCAGTTTGGTATTCTGGGTGCCTACCTCGAACACCGGGGAGCTGTTTTTT; cdr3_aa: CALSLVFWVPTSNTGELFF; v_call: TRBV12-3/TRBV12-4; clone_size: -; j_call: TRBJ2-2; d_call: -
cdr3_nt: TGCGCCAGCAGCTTGGTCGGCGGGAGGACGTCCTACGAGCAGTACTTC; cdr3_aa: CASSLVGGRTSYEQYF; v_call: TRBV5-1; clone_size: many; j_call: TRBJ2-7; d_call: TRBD2
cdr3_nt: TGTGCCAGCTCACCACCGGTGGCCAGCAATGAGCAGTTCTTC; cdr3_aa: CASSPPVASNEQFF; v_call: TRBV18; clone_size: few; j_call: TRBJ2-1; d_call: -
cdr3_nt: TGTGCCCCCAGGCGAGGAGAAGAGACCCAGTACTTC; cdr3_aa: CAPRRGEETQYF; v_call: TRBV6-6; clone_size: -; j_call: TRBJ2-5; d_call: -
cdr3_nt: TGCAGCCTCCGGGTTCCTGGAAACACCATATATTTT; cdr3_aa: CSLRVPGNTIYF; v_call: TRBV20-1; clone_size: -; j_call: TRBJ1-3; d_call: -
cdr3_nt: TGTGCCAGCAGTCAAACAGGGGACTCCTACAATGAGCAGTTCTTC; cdr3_aa: CASSQTGDSYNEQFF; v_call: TRBV5-5; clone_size: many; j_call: TRBJ2-1; d_call: TRBD1
cdr3_nt: TGTGCCAGCACCAGGGTAACAGATACGCAGTATTTT; cdr3_aa: CASTRVTDTQYF; v_call: TRBV7-2; clone_size: many; j_call: TRBJ2-3; d_call: -
cdr3_nt: TGCAGTGCGGCAGTGATTGGAAACACCGGGGAGCTGTTTTTT; cdr3_aa: CSAAVIGNTGELFF; v_call: TRBV20-1; clone_size: many; j_call: TRBJ2-2; d_call: -
cdr3_nt: TGTGCCAGCAGTTACTCTGGGGAAACTGCTTTCTTT; cdr3_aa: CASSYSGETAFF; v_call: TRBV6-5; clone_size: -; j_call: TRBJ1-1; d_call: -
cdr3_nt: TGTGCCAGCACTAAACGTGGGGGGCGGGGTGTCAACGAGCAGTACTTC; cdr3_aa: CASTKRGGRGVNEQYF; v_call: TRBV12-3/TRBV12-4; clone_size: many; j_call: TRBJ2-7; d_call: -
cdr3_nt: TGCAGTGCCTCTAGCGGGGGGGCCTCCTACGAGCAGTACTTC; cdr3_aa: CSASSGGASYEQYF; v_call: TRBV20-1; clone_size: -; j_call: TRBJ2-7; d_call: TRBD2
cdr3_nt: TGTGCCAGCAGTTTGATGGTATTCGCTGAAGCTTTCTTT; cdr3_aa: CASSLMVFAEAFF; v_call: TRBV12-3/TRBV12-4; clone_size: few; j_call: TRBJ1-1; d_call: -
cdr3_nt: TGTGCCAGTAACCGGGACTCCAGCTCCTACAATGAGCAGTTCTTC; cdr3_aa: CASNRDSSSYNEQFF; v_call: TRBV7-2; clone_size: -; j_call: TRBJ2-1; d_call: -
cdr3_nt: TGCGCCAGCAGCCAAGCGACGCGGGGTAGAGGGAATAGTGAGCAGTTCTTC; cdr3_aa: CASSQATRGRGNSEQFF; v_call: TRBV4-3; clone_size: -; j_call: TRBJ2-1; d_call: -
cdr3_nt: TGTGCCAGCACCCCTCGGGGTAGGGATGGCTACACCTTC; cdr3_aa: CASTPRGRDGYTF; v_call: TRBV6-1; clone_size: many; j_call: TRBJ1-2; d_call: -
cdr3_nt: TGTGCCAGCAGCGTAGGAACAGGGGTATACGGGGAGCTGTTTTTT; cdr3_aa: CASSVGTGVYGELFF; v_call: TRBV9; clone_size: few; j_call: TRBJ2-2; d_call: TRBD1
cdr3_nt: TGCAGCGTAAACTTTTCGGGGGGAGGAGAGACCCAGTACTTC; cdr3_aa: CSVNFSGGGETQYF; v_call: TRBV29-1; clone_size: many; j_call: TRBJ2-5; d_call: TRBD2
cdr3_nt: TGTGCCATCAGAGAGGGACTAGCGGTTTACAATGAGCAGTTCTTC; cdr3_aa: CAIREGLAVYNEQFF; v_call: TRBV10-3; clone_size: few; j_call: TRBJ2-1; d_call: TRBD2